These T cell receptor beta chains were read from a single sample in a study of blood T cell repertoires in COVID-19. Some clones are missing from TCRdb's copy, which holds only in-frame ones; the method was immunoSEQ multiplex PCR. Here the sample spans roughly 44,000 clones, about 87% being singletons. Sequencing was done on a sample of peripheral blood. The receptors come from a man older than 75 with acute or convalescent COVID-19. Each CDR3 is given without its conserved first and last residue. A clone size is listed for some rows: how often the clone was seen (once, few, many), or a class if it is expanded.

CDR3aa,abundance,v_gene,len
ASRGQLEKLF,NA,TRBV28,10
ATGEDRVSGYT,NA,TRBV2,11
ASSPMRARNTEAF,NA,TRBV18,13
AISDSPGQGALSTEAF,NA,TRBV10-3,16
ASSNAGLAEETQY,few,TRBV6-5,13
ASSQGQGDTEAF,NA,TRBV5-6,12
ASSDGGYEQY,NA,TRBV2,10
ASSEEYKGGEKLF,NA,TRBV2,13
ASSIAQGGQF,NA,TRBV19,10
ASSKRLWVAPWSEGYEQY,NA,TRBV21-1,18
ASSIDRGKDSPLH,NA,TRBV19,13
ASRSWGRNSYEQY,NA,TRBV28,13
ASSVSGGPHNEQF,NA,TRBV9,13
ASSEYRLPSGNTIY,NA,TRBV25-1,14
ASSLVVATNEKLF,once,TRBV7-2,13
ASSRQGLNTEAF,NA,TRBV5-1,12
ASSYGRGNNEQF,NA,TRBV27,12
ASTLEGLRTEAF,NA,TRBV7-9,12
ASSEFIGSGETQY,NA,TRBV25-1,13
ASSQAGFSGPETQY,NA,TRBV4-2,14
ASSPGQPSGANVLT,NA,TRBV7-3,14
ASSSRQGAGAAKNIQY,NA,TRBV5-4,16
ASSQEGRRSSGNTIY,NA,TRBV4-1,15
ASSPGQEDAYEQY,NA,TRBV18,13
ASLRVVGETQY,NA,TRBV6-5,11
ASSLVTGHDTDTQY,NA,TRBV7-8,14
ASSVRTGPNTEAF,NA,TRBV19,13
ASSYGFGSQSETQY,NA,TRBV6-5,14
ASSLYRHSGANVLT,NA,TRBV18,14
ASSLTTGGGTGELF,NA,TRBV5-1,14
AISDSGTVSSYEQY,once,TRBV10-3,14
AIRQGGNTIY,NA,TRBV10-3,10
ASSGRDGYNSPLH,NA,TRBV28,13
ASSLGQASYEQY,NA,TRBV5-8,12